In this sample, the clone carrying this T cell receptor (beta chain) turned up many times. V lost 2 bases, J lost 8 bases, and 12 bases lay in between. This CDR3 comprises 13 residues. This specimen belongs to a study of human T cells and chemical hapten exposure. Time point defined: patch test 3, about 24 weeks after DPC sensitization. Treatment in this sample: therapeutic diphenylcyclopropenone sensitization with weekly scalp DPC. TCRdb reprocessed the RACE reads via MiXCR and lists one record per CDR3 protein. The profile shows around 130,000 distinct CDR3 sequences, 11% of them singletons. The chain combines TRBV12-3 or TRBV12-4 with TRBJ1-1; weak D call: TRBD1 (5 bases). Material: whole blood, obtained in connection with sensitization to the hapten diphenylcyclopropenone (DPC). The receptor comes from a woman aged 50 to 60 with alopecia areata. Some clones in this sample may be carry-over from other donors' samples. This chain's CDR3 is CASSLTGGAEAFF. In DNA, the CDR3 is TGTGCCAGCAGTTTAACAGGAGGCGCCGAAGCTTTCTTT.